The 12 T cell receptor beta chains below were found in one sample sequenced in a study of post-analysis software for immune sequencing data. Study findings and constraints: Elevated frequency relative to controls characterized four to six TRBV segments in patients, TRBV5-6, TRBV5-1 and TRBV20-1 among them.

No antigens are known for them. Presence of unique molecular identifiers characterized the TCR beta cDNA libraries. TCRdb called the PCR reads again in MiXCR, with one record for every CDR3 protein. The sample lists 800,000 to 950,000 distinct CDR3 sequences, around 50% occurring once. The source material was blood. These receptors all come from a girl aged 10 to 17 with multiple sclerosis.

The chain combines TRBV9 with TRBJ2-5, with D possibly matching TRBD2 (5 bases). CDR1 and CDR2 (germline): SGDLS, YYNGEE. Trimming shortened V by 0 bases and J by 2 bases, and 8 bases separated the two germline ends. The CDR3 consists of 14 residues. CDR3: CASSVGAAQETQYF. CDR3 DNA sequence: TGTGCCAGCAGCGTAGGAGCGGCTCAAGAGACCCAGTACTTC.

The V gene is TRBV11-3, the J gene TRBJ2-1, with D possibly being TRBD1 (5 bases). Trimming stripped 0 bases from V and 2 bases from J, with 11 bases between. Germline values: CDR1 SGHNT, CDR2 YENEEA. The CDR3 contains 16 residues. The CDR3 nucleotides read TGTGCCAGCAGCTTAGAAGGCAGGGCCCCCTACAATGAGCAGTTCTTC. Encoded protein: CASSLEGRAPYNEQFF.

The V and J genes are TRBV20-1 and TRBJ2-7; 11 bases are a match to TRBD2. CDR3 length: 14 residues. Germline assignment: CDR1 DFQATT and CDR2 SNEGSKA (reference sequence). V gave up 5 bases and J gave up 7 bases; unmatched junction bases: 10. In DNA form, the CDR3 reads TGCAGTGCTGCAACTAGCGGGGGCCTGGGGGAGCAGTACTTC. Translating it yields CSAATSGGLGEQYF.

The V and J genes are TRBV4-1 and TRBJ2-7; TRBD1 matches at 10 bases. CDR1 MGHRA and CDR2 YSYEKL come from the germline V gene. The V gene end was trimmed by 5 bases and the J gene end by 3 bases; junction bases not matched to a gene: 7. CDR3 length: 15 residues. The CDR3 sequence: CASSYQTGGFYEQYF. CDR3 bases: TGCGCCAGCAGCTATCAGACAGGGGGCTTCTACGAGCAGTACTTC.

This chain links TRBV2 with TRBJ1-2; D gene unclear. V was shortened by 8 bases and J by 2 bases, with 15 bases between the two germline ends. The CDR3 has 14 residues. Germline V gives CDR1 SNHLY, CDR2 FYNNEI. CDR3 in amino acids: CASVGFAGNYGYTF. CDR3 nucleotide sequence: TGTGCCAGCGTAGGTTTCGCAGGCAACTATGGCTACACCTTC.

J is TRBJ2-1 and V is TRBV15, with D perhaps given as TRBD1 or TRBD2 (5 bases each). The CDR3 is made up of 16 amino acids. The germline V gene has CDR1 LNHNV and CDR2 YYDKDF (reference sequence). The V end was cut by 2 bases, the J end by 0 bases, with 11 bases between. The CDR3 nucleotides read TGTGCCACCAGCAGATACTCCGGGGCCTCCTACAATGAGCAGTTCTTC. This gives the protein CATSRYSGASYNEQFF.

This sequence joins TRBV7-9 and TRBJ2-5, with TRBD1 matching over 9 bases. The J call may be mistaken, given a closer DNA end match to TRBJ2-7. The CDR3 has 13 amino acids. CDR1 and CDR2 from the germline V gene are SEHNR and FQNEAQ (reference sequence). The DNA for the CDR3 is TGTGCCAGCAGCCCAAGACAGGGGGTCGAGCAGTACTTC. This sequence encodes CASSPRQGVEQYF.

The chain employs TRBV12-3 or TRBV12-4 and TRBJ2-7; 9 positions agree with TRBD1. The CDR3 is made up of 14 amino acids. The trim removed 6 bases at V and 2 bases at J, leaving 5 bases unmatched. CDR3 region: CASRGTGRPYEQYF. CDR3 nucleotide sequence: TGTGCCAGCAGGGGGACAGGGCGCCCCTACGAGCAGTACTTC.

V is TRBV10-3 and J is TRBJ1-2; TRBD1 agrees at 9 bases. This CDR3 region has 13 residues. From germline, CDR1 is ENHRY and CDR2 SYGVKD. The J segment lost 8 bases and the V segment lost 5 bases, leaving 6 bases of the junction unmatched. This CDR3 reads CAISLQGAQGYTF. The CDR3 DNA is TGTGCCATCAGTCTACAGGGGGCGCAGGGCTACACCTTC.

The rearrangement joins TRBV5-1 to TRBJ2-6; the D gene is possibly TRBD1 (5 bases). This CDR3 region has 17 residues. Trimming cost V 0 bases and J 2 bases, with 12 bases left between them. Germline V lookup: CDR1 SGHRS, CDR2 YFSETQ. CDR3 coding DNA: TGCGCCAGCAGCTTGGTCAAGACAGCCCCTGGGGCCAACGTCCTGACTTTC. As protein: CASSLVKTAPGANVLTF.

The chain recombines TRBV7-2 with TRBJ2-7; 7 bases are shared with TRBD2. Germline V lookup: CDR1 SGHTA, CDR2 FQGNSA. The CDR3 sequence is 16 residues long. J was trimmed by 3 bases and V by 1 base; bases with no gene match: 9. The CDR3 here is CASSLGPPGTNYEQYF. The CDR3 DNA is TGTGCCAGCAGCTTAGGCCCTCCCGGGACTAACTACGAGCAGTACTTC. The variable domain in full, with the rest retrieved from reference TRBV7-2 and TRBJ2-7, is GAGVSQSPSNKVTEKGKDVELRCDPISGHTALYWYRQSLGQGLEFLIYFQGNSAPDKSGLPSDRFSAERTGGSVSTLTIQRTQQEDSAVYLCASSLGPPGTNYEQYFGPGTRLTVT.

This sequence joins TRBV29-1 and TRBJ2-5; D perhaps matches TRBD1 (7 bases). The CDR3 has 14 amino acids. V gave up 1 base and J gave up 2 bases, with 11 bases separating them. Germline V CDR1 and CDR2: SQVTM, ANQGSEA. The CDR3 DNA is TGCAGCGTTGAAGTGCAGGGGGGTCAAGAGACCCAGTACTTC. It yields the protein CSVEVQGGQETQYF.